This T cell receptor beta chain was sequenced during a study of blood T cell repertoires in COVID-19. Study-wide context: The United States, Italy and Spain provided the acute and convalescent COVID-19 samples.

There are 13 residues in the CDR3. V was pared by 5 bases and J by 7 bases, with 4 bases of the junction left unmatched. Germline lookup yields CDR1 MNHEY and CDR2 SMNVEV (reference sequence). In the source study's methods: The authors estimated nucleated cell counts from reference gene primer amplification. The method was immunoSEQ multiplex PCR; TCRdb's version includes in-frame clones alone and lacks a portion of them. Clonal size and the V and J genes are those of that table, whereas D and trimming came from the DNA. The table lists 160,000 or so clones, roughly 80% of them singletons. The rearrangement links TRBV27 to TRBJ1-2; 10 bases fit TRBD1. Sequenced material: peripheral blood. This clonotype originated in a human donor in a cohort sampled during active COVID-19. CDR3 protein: CASSLDRGLGYTF. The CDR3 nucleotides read TGTGCCAGCAGTCTCGACAGGGGGCTTGGCTACACCTTC.